This T cell receptor (beta chain) stems from a study of blood T cell repertoires in COVID-19. Study details: The United States, Italy and Spain provided the acute and convalescent COVID-19 samples.

Participants, roughly 18 to 89 years old, spanned around 26 US areas. Cohort allocation depended upon clinical history that participants reported. The authors' processing: Scientists estimated how many nucleated cells there were by amplifying reference gene primers. The table came from immunoSEQ multiplex PCR; TCRdb's copy has only in-frame clones and leaves some out. From that table come the V and J calls and clone size; the DNA was used to work out D and trimming. The data show 450,000 or so clones, 90% seen once. This CDR3 spans 16 amino acids. Germline CDR1 is SNHLY and CDR2 is FYNNEI. Trimming stripped 4 bases from V and 1 base from J, with 14 bases between.

The sequenced sample was PBMCs or T cells enriched from blood (not recorded which). This TCR was recovered from a man younger than 35 who had recovered from COVID-19. V and J are TRBV2 and TRBJ1-5, with TRBD1 as a possible D gene (6 bases). The CDR3 reads CASSGFRGFSNQPQHF. The CDR3, as DNA: TGTGCCAGCAGTGGTTTCAGGGGCTTCAGCAATCAGCCCCAGCATTTT.